The next 29 T cell receptor beta chains were all read from a single sample in a study of response to subunit inactivated influenza vaccine. TCRdb re-derived calls from the RT-PCR reads in MiXCR, one entry per CDR3 protein. The sample carries about 520,000 distinct CDR3 sequences, more than 7% recorded once. The sample here was PBMCs from blood, taken less than 25 months after vaccination. Receptors originate from a man between 50 and 75 years old who received an inactivated influenza vaccine.

This clonotype appeared many times. The chain joins TRBV12-3 or TRBV12-4 to TRBJ2-2, with 11 bases that match TRBD2. The CDR3 loop spans 16 amino acids. V was pared by 6 bases and J by 4 bases, with 7 bases of the junction left unmatched. The CDR3 bases are TGTGCCAGCAGCCTGACTAGCGGGGCGTCCACCGGGGAGCTGTTTTTT. Amino acids: CASSLTSGASTGELFF.

This clonotype appeared a few times. The chain is built from TRBV9 and TRBJ2-1, with unresolved D. Trimming removed 3 bases from V and 5 bases from J, with 15 bases in between. Germline values: CDR1 SGDLS, CDR2 YYNGEE. This CDR3 spans 15 amino acids. The CDR3 nucleotides are TGTGCCAGCAGCGCCGGGCCCTACCAGGACAATGAGCAGTTCTTC. Protein: CASSAGPYQDNEQFF.

This clonotype has only a few counts. V usage is TRBV28 and J usage is TRBJ1-1; 8 positions agree with TRBD1. After removal of 5 bases from V and 8 bases from J, the junction contained 7 bases not matched to a gene. The CDR3 contains 13 residues. Germline V gives CDR1 MDHEN, CDR2 SYDVKM. CDR3 sequence: CASSIPRTGEAFF. CDR3 bases: TGTGCCAGCAGTATACCCCGGACAGGGGAAGCTTTCTTT. The full variable domain, its missing parts supplied by reference TRBV28 and TRBJ1-1, is DVKVTQSSRYLVKRTGEKVFLECVQDMDHENMFWYRQDPGLGLRLIYFSYDVKMKEKGDIPEGYSVSREKKERFSLILESASTNQTSMYLCASSIPRTGEAFFGQGTRLTVV.

The chain links TRBV27 to TRBJ2-7; 9 nucleotides line up with TRBD1. The CDR3 sequence is 17 residues long. V dropped 4 bases and J dropped 2; count of bases not matched to a gene: 12. Germline values: CDR1 MNHEY, CDR2 SMNVEV (reference sequence). CDR3 DNA sequence: TGTGCCAGCAGTTGGCGCCCCCGGGACAGGGACCCCTACGAGCAGTACTTC. This codes for CASSWRPRDRDPYEQYF.

This clonotype was seen only a few times. The rearrangement links TRBV9 to TRBJ2-5; TRBD1 matches at 9 bases. Germline V gene lookup returns CDR1 SGDLS and CDR2 YYNGEE. This CDR3 comprises 16 residues. After removal of 3 bases from V and 2 bases from J, the junction contained 8 bases not matched to a gene. The CDR3, as DNA: TGTGCCAGCAGCGGGACTTCCGGGACAGGGCAAGAGACCCAGTACTTC. Translation: CASSGTSGTGQETQYF.

This clonotype appeared a few times. CDR3 loop: CSVDVTSGRGGKAFF. The DNA of the CDR3 is TGCAGCGTTGATGTCACTAGCGGGAGGGGAGGTAAAGCGTTCTTC. The J gene is TRBJ2-1, the V gene TRBV29-1; 13 bases are a match to TRBD2. The CDR3 is 15 residues long. The trim removed 3 bases at V and 15 bases at J, leaving 14 bases unmatched. Germline-derived CDR1 and CDR2 are SQVTM and ANQGSEA.

The chain employs TRBV5-1 and TRBJ2-2; D possibly corresponds to TRBD1 (7 bases). Trimming stripped 2 bases from V and 1 base from J, with 12 bases between. CDR1 is SGHRS, CDR2 YFSETQ, per germline. This CDR3 has 16 amino acids. In DNA form, the CDR3 reads TGCGCCAGCAGCTTCGGGGGACAGCTGAACACCGGGGAGCTGTTTTTT. It translates to CASSFGGQLNTGELFF. The variable domain in full, with the rest retrieved from reference TRBV5-1 and TRBJ2-2, is KAGVTQTPRYLIKTRGQQVTLSCSPISGHRSVSWYQQTPGQGLQFLFEYFSETQRNKGNFPGRFSGRQFSNSRSEMNVSTLELGDSALYLCASSFGGQLNTGELFFGEGSRLTVL.

The chain combines TRBV6-1 with TRBJ2-5, with D perhaps matching TRBD1 or TRBD2 (7 bases each). V shed 2 bases and J shed 2 bases, with 15 bases lying between them. In germline, CDR1 is MNHNS, CDR2 SASEGT. The CDR3 has 16 residues. CDR3 DNA: TGTGCCAGCAGTGAAATGGGAGGGACAGTACAAGAGACCCAGTACTTC. Amino acid sequence: CASSEMGGTVQETQYF.

CDR3 loop: CASSLGTGIQPQHF. CDR3 DNA sequence: TGCGCCAGCAGCTTGGGTACAGGGATTCAGCCCCAGCATTTT. The V call is TRBV5-1, the J call TRBJ1-5, with D perhaps TRBD1 (6 bases). Germline V gene sequence: CDR1 SGHRS, CDR2 YFSETQ. V lost 0 bases, J lost 6 bases, and 10 bases lay in between. This CDR3 has 14 amino acids.

In its sample, this clonotype was seen a few times. The chain is built from TRBV5-1 and TRBJ2-7, with a possible D match to TRBD1 (5 bases). The V gene's germline CDR1 is SGHRS and CDR2 YFSETQ. CDR3 length: 14 amino acids. The ends were cut back, 0 bases at V and 7 bases at J, with 14 bases in the middle. In DNA form, the CDR3 reads TGCGCCAGCAGCTTGGGGGCGGCCTCAGGGGAGCAGTACTTC. Encoded protein: CASSLGAASGEQYF.

This clonotype has at least ten counts. The V call is TRBV12-3 or TRBV12-4, the J call TRBJ2-5, with D uncertain. The length of the CDR3 is 13 residues. The V and J ends lost 1 base and 5 bases respectively, with 8 bases between them. In nucleotides, the CDR3 is TGTGCCAGCAGTTTAGGCTATCGGGAGACCCAGTACTTC. As protein: CASSLGYRETQYF.

This clonotype has at least ten counts. The CDR3 loop is CASSFDVDNEQFF. For the CDR3, the DNA is TGTGCCAGCAGTTTCGACGTAGACAATGAGCAGTTCTTC. The rearrangement uses TRBV12-3 or TRBV12-4 and TRBJ2-1, with D unclear. The germline V and J ends were trimmed by 3 bases and 5 bases, with 8 bases remaining between them. The CDR3 totals 13 residues.

This clonotype was picked up many times. The rearrangement uses TRBV11-1 and TRBJ1-5, with D tentatively TRBD1 (5 bases). The CDR3 runs to 18 residues. Trimming removed 1 base at V and 0 bases at J, with 16 bases between. Germline assignment: CDR1 SGHAT and CDR2 FQDESV (reference sequence). The CDR3 nucleotides read TGTGCCAGCAGCTTAGGTGGGGGAGGCAGTCATAGCAATCAGCCCCAGCATTTT. It encodes CASSLGGGGSHSNQPQHF.

This chain links TRBV7-9 with TRBJ2-7, with 8 bases lining up with TRBD1. The junction had 9 bases not matched to a gene; V was cut back by 5 bases and J by 3 bases. This CDR3 has 15 amino acids. From germline, CDR1 is SEHNR and CDR2 FQNEAQ (reference sequence). The CDR3 DNA is TGTGCCAGCAGCCCTGTGACAGGGGTAGGCTACGAGCAGTACTTC. This encodes CASSPVTGVGYEQYF.

This clonotype showed up many times. The chain links TRBV6-2 or TRBV6-3 to TRBJ1-1, with 8 positions matching TRBD1. Trimming removed 4 bases from V and 4 bases from J; junction bases left unmatched: 8. Germline V gene sequence: CDR1 MNHEY, CDR2 SVGEGT. The CDR3 sequence is 15 residues long. This CDR3 is CASSSPGQGGTEAFF. CDR3 bases: TGTGCCAGCAGTTCGCCTGGACAGGGAGGCACTGAAGCTTTCTTT.

This clonotype was seen only a few times. V is TRBV29-1 and J is TRBJ1-1; D call uncertain. Trimming removed 6 bases at V and 1 base at J, with 15 bases between. This CDR3 spans 14 amino acids. Germline V lookup: CDR1 SQVTM, CDR2 ANQGSEA. CDR3 residues: CSVQLDTTNTEAFF. Written as DNA, the CDR3 is TGCAGCGTACAACTCGACACCACGAACACTGAAGCTTTCTTT.

This clonotype was counted many times. The chain joins TRBV20-1 to TRBJ2-1; D is unresolved. The germline V and J ends were trimmed by 5 bases and 0 bases, with 14 bases remaining between them. Germline CDR1 DFQATT, CDR2 SNEGSKA (reference sequence). The CDR3 is 15 amino acids. The CDR3 loop reads CSAQNYLSSYNEQFF. The CDR3 nucleotides read TGCAGTGCTCAGAATTATTTGAGCTCCTACAATGAGCAGTTCTTC.

This sequence joins TRBV12-3 or TRBV12-4 and TRBJ1-6; possible D gene TRBD1, 5 bases. Trimming stripped 5 bases from V and 8 bases from J, with 16 bases between. The CDR3 runs 15 residues. The CDR3 coding sequence is TGTGCCAGCAGTCCCCGGACCGGGGGGGATTCACCCCTCCACTTT. Residues: CASSPRTGGDSPLHF.

The table lists this clonotype with many counts. The V and J genes are TRBV15 and TRBJ1-2; 8 nucleotides match TRBD1. The V segment lost 0 bases and the J segment 4 bases; nucleotides outside the gene matches: 7. CDR1 LNHNV and CDR2 YYDKDF come from the germline V gene (reference sequence). There are 16 residues in the CDR3. The CDR3 nucleotides read TGTGCCACCAGCAGAGAAAGGGCAGGGGGCGGCTATGGCTACACCTTC. Residues: CATSRERAGGGYGYTF. Full variable domain (rest looked up from reference TRBV15 and TRBJ1-2): DAMVIQNPRYQVTQFGKPVTLSCSQTLNHNVMYWYQQKSSQAPKLLFHYYDKDFNNEADTPDNFQSRRPNTSFCFLDIRSPGLGDTAMYLCATSRERAGGGYGYTFGSGTRLTVV.

This clonotype has a handful of counts. The chain recombines TRBV7-3 with TRBJ1-6; 7 nucleotides match TRBD1. The CDR3 contains 14 residues. Germline V lookup: CDR1 SGHTA, CDR2 FQGTGA. Unmatched junction bases numbered 2, after V lost 4 bases and J lost 5 bases. The CDR3 DNA sequence: TGTGCCAGCAGCTCGGGACAGAATAATTCACCCCTCCACTTT. This translates into CASSSGQNNSPLHF. Full variable domain (missing parts from reference TRBV7-3 and TRBJ1-6): GAGVSQTPSNKVTEKGKYVELRCDPISGHTALYWYRQSLGQGPEFLIYFQGTGAADDSGLPNDRFFAVRPEGSVSTLKIQRTERGDSAVYLCASSSGQNNSPLHFGNGTRLTVT.

Of note for this clonotype: Sequence at one end of the junction differs from germline and may be a read error. V gene TRBV7-2 combines with J gene TRBJ2-1; D call uncertain. The CDR3 has 11 residues. CDR1 SGHTA and CDR2 FQGNSA come from the germline V gene. CDR3 region: CVSPLLGEQFF. CDR3 in DNA: TGTGTCAGCCCATTGCTTGGGGAGCAGTTCTTC. The full variable domain, in which reference TRBV7-2 and TRBJ2-1 provide the parts outside the CDR3, is GAGVSQSPSNKVTEKGKDVELRCDPISGHTALYWYRQSLGQGLEFLIYFQGNSAPDKSGLPSDRFSAERTGGSVSTLTIQRTQQEDSAVYLCVSPLLGEQFFGPGTRLTVL.

This clonotype turned up a few times. V is TRBV20-1 and J is TRBJ2-7; no clear D gene. V was shortened by 6 bases and J by 3 bases, with 9 bases between the two germline ends. Looked up from germline, CDR1 is DFQATT and CDR2 is SNEGSKA (reference sequence). The CDR3 loop spans 11 amino acids. CDR3 loop: CSAPVIYEQYF. The CDR3 coding sequence is TGCAGTGCCCCCGTTATCTACGAGCAGTACTTC.

The V gene is TRBV14, the J gene TRBJ2-7; 10 bases are a match to TRBD1. The junction had 4 bases not matched to a gene; V was cut back by 4 bases and J by 4 bases. The CDR3 sequence is 14 residues long. Germline CDR1 is SGHDN and CDR2 is FVKESK. CDR3 protein: CASSPTGGLYEQYF. CDR3 bases: TGTGCCAGCAGCCCGACAGGGGGCCTTTACGAGCAGTACTTC.

This clonotype was recorded a few times. A read error may account for a junction end that differs from germline. The CDR3, as DNA: TGCAGTGCTAGAGATTTGTTTCGGGCTAGCGGGATTAAACAAGAGGCCCAGTACTTC. Its protein product is CSARDLFRASGIKQEAQYF. The chain uses TRBV20-1 and TRBJ2-5, with 9 bases matching TRBD2. This CDR3 has 19 amino acids. CDR1 and CDR2 (germline): DFQATT, SNEGSKA (reference sequence).

This chain uses TRBV6-2 or TRBV6-3 with TRBJ2-1, with D perhaps TRBD1 (6 bases). Trimming pared 0 bases from V and 15 bases from J, leaving 18 bases between. This CDR3 has 14 amino acids. Germline CDR1 is MNHEY and CDR2 is SVGEGT. The CDR3 here is CASSYSILDRLVFF. The CDR3 DNA is TGTGCCAGCAGTTACTCCATTTTAGACAGGCTCGTGTTCTTC.

Only a few counts were recorded for this clonotype. The chain has TRBV20-1 and TRBJ1-2, with TRBD1 as a possible D gene (6 bases). Germline CDR1 is DFQATT and CDR2 is SNEGSKA (reference sequence). V lost 5 bases to trimming and J lost 7 bases, with 23 bases between them. The CDR3 consists of 15 residues. DNA of the CDR3: TGCAGTGCTTCCCGGATGGGGGCGCGGATGATTGGCTACACCTTC. Protein product: CSASRMGARMIGYTF.

V and J are TRBV9 and TRBJ2-7; 9 nucleotides align to TRBD2. The ends lost 1 base at V and 5 bases at J; junction bases unmatched: 4. This CDR3 contains 14 residues. The V gene's germline CDR1 is SGDLS and CDR2 YYNGEE. The CDR3 protein is CASSVLASGDEQYF. DNA of the CDR3: TGTGCCAGCAGCGTACTCGCTAGCGGGGACGAGCAGTACTTC.

This clonotype has a handful of counts. This chain uses TRBV6-2 or TRBV6-3 with TRBJ2-5; D tentatively reads TRBD1 or TRBD2 (6 bases each). The CDR3 runs 13 residues. The ends were cut back, 8 bases at V and 1 base at J, with 11 bases in the middle. Germline V gene lookup returns CDR1 MNHEY and CDR2 SVGEGT. In DNA form, the CDR3 reads TGTGCCAGCTGGCGGGACACCCAAGAGACCCAGTACTTC. Amino acid sequence: CASWRDTQETQYF.

The chain's CDR3 is CASSGGGHATGNTEAFF. CDR3 bases: TGCGCCAGCAGCGGGGGAGGACACGCAACCGGTAACACTGAAGCTTTCTTT. This rearrangement joins TRBV5-1 to TRBJ1-1; perhaps TRBD1 as D (5 bases). Germline V CDR1 and CDR2: SGHRS, YFSETQ. CDR3 length: 17 amino acids. The ends were cut back, 4 bases at V and 2 bases at J, with 21 bases in the middle.